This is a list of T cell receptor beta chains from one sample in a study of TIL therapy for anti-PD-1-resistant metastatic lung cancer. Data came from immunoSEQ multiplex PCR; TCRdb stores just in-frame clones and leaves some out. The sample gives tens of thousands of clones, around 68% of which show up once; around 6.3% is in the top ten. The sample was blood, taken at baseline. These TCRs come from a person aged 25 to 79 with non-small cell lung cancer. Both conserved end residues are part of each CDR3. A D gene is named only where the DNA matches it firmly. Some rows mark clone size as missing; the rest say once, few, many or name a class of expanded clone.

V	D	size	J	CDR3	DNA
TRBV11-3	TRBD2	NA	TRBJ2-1	CASSLGVSGSYEQFF	TGTGCCAGCAGCTTAGGTGTTAGCGGGAGTTATGAGCAGTTCTTC
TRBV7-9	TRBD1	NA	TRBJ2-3	CASNIQGDTDTQYF	TGTGCCAGCAACATACAGGGGGACACAGATACGCAGTATTTT
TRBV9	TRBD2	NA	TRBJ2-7	CASSALSGDEQYF	TGTGCCAGCAGCGCACTGAGCGGGGACGAGCAGTACTTC
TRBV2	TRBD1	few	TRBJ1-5	CASSGGTGGVGQPQHF	TGTGCCAGCAGTGGCGGGACAGGGGGAGTAGGTCAGCCCCAGCATTTT
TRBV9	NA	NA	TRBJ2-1	CASSLTTGTYNEQFF	TGTGCCAGCAGCTTGACCACGGGCACCTACAATGAGCAGTTCTTC
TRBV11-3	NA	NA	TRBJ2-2	CASSPRNTGELFF	TGTGCCAGCAGCCCCCGGAACACCGGGGAGCTGTTTTTT
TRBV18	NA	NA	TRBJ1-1	CASSRATALNTEAFF	TGTGCCAGCTCACGGGCGACGGCACTGAACACTGAAGCTTTCTTT
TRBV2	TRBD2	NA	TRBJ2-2	CASRRASGGARGELFF	TGTGCCAGTCGCCGGGCTAGCGGGGGGGCCCGTGGGGAGCTGTTTTTT
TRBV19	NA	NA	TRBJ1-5	CASSPRAGRGNQPQHF	TGTGCCAGTAGTCCCCGGGCGGGACGTGGCAATCAGCCCCAGCATTTT
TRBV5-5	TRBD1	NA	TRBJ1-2	CASRITQGNYGYTF	TGTGCCAGCAGAATTACACAGGGGAACTATGGCTACACCTTC
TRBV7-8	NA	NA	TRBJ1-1	CASSLRQGDYTEAFF	TGTGCCAGCAGCTTAAGGCAGGGCGATTACACTGAAGCTTTCTTT
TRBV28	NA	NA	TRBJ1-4	CASSPGVSGTNEKLFF	TGTGCCAGCAGTCCCGGAGTTTCCGGGACTAATGAAAAACTGTTTTTT
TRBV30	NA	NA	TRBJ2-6	CAWSVQGLNLYSGANVLTF	TGTGCCTGGAGTGTACAGGGACTTAACCTATACTCTGGGGCCAACGTCCTGACTTTC
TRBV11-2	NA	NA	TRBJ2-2	CASSQTGFEAGELFF	TGTGCCAGCAGCCAAACAGGGTTTGAGGCCGGGGAGCTGTTTTTT
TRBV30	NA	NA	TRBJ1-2	CAWRPPGHPLYGYTF	TGTGCCTGGAGGCCACCGGGACATCCTCTCTATGGCTACACCTTC
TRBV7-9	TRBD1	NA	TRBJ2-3	CASSSIDPGTGETDTQYF	TGTGCCAGCAGCTCTATAGATCCGGGTACAGGGGAAACAGATACGCAGTATTTT
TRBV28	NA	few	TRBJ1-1	CASSWGGAANTEAFF	TGTGCCAGCAGTTGGGGGGGGGCAGCGAACACTGAAGCTTTCTTT
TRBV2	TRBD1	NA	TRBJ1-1	CASSEVPGQGDTEAFF	TGTGCCAGCAGTGAAGTCCCGGGACAGGGGGACACTGAAGCTTTCTTT
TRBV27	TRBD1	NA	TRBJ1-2	CASSPNPTRTGADYGYTF	TGTGCCAGCAGTCCTAATCCTACTAGGACAGGGGCTGACTATGGCTACACCTTC
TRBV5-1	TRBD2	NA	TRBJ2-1	CASSLAIAGGFEQFF	TGCGCCAGCAGCTTGGCGATAGCGGGGGGCTTTGAGCAGTTCTTC
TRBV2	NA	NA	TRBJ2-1	CASNRDRVDEQFF	TGTGCCAGCAATCGGGATCGTGTAGATGAGCAGTTCTTC
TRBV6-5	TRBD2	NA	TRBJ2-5	CASSLTSLARETQYF	TGTGCCAGCAGTTTAACTTCACTAGCGCGAGAGACCCAGTACTTC
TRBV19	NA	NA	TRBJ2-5	CATRRGRGETQYF	TGTGCCACCAGGAGGGGGCGCGGAGAGACCCAGTACTTC
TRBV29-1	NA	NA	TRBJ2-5	CSVLRGQETQYF	TGCAGCGTTTTGAGAGGCCAAGAGACCCAGTACTTC
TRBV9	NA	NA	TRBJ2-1	CASSVVGASDEQFF	TGTGCCAGCAGCGTAGTAGGGGCTAGCGATGAGCAGTTCTTC
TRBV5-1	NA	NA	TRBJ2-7	CASSLNPAADEQYF	TGCGCCAGCAGCTTGAATCCAGCGGCGGACGAGCAGTACTTC
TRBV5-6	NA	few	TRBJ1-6	CASSELSRTWDNSPLHF	TGTGCCAGCAGCGAGCTAAGCCGGACCTGGGATAATTCACCCCTCCACTTT
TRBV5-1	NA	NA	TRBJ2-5	CASRPTGYEETQYF	TGCGCCAGCAGACCAACAGGGTATGAGGAGACCCAGTACTTC
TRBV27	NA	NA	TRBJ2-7	CASSLSMATVIEQYF	TGTGCCAGCAGTTTATCGATGGCTACCGTTATCGAGCAGTACTTC
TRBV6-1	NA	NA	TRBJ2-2	CASSETGTETGELFF	TGTGCCAGCAGTGAAACGGGGACGGAGACCGGGGAGCTGTTTTTT
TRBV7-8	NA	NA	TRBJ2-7	CASRRSGRAYEQYF	TGTGCCAGCAGACGAAGCGGGCGTGCCTACGAGCAGTACTTC
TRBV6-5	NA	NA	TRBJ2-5	CASVSSGETQYF	TGTGCCAGCGTTAGTTCGGGGGAGACCCAGTACTTC
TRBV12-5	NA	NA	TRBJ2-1	CASGLIVTHEQFF	TGTGCTAGTGGTTTGATAGTTACCCATGAGCAGTTCTTC
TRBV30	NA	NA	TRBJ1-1	CAGGRMNTEAFF	TGTGCCGGGGGACGGATGAACACTGAAGCTTTCTTT
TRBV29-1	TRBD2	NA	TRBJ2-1	CSVPGPLAVTINEQFF	TGCAGCGTACCCGGGCCACTAGCGGTAACCATCAATGAGCAGTTCTTC
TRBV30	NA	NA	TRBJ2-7	CAWISYRSPYEQYF	TGTGCCTGGATTAGTTACCGGAGCCCCTACGAGCAGTACTTC
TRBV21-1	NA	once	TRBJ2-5	CASSKGEGLQETQYF	TGTGCCAGCAGCAAAGGGGAGGGCCTGCAAGAGACCCAGTACTTC
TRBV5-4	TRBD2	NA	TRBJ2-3	CASSRSGGTDTQYF	TGTGCCAGCAGCCGTAGCGGGGGCACAGATACGCAGTATTTT
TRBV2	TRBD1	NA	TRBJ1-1	CARQHMGQGAPEAFF	TGTGCCAGACAGCATATGGGACAGGGGGCACCTGAAGCTTTCTTT
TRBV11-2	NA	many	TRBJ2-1	CASSTSLWEQFF	TGTGCCAGCAGCACTAGTCTATGGGAGCAGTTCTTC
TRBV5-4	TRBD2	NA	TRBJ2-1	CASSLPAGGHDEQFF	TGTGCCAGCAGCCTGCCAGCGGGGGGGCATGATGAGCAGTTCTTC
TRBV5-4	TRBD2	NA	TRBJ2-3	CASSVGAGGLTDTQYF	TGTGCCAGCAGCGTAGGAGCGGGAGGACTCACAGATACGCAGTATTTT
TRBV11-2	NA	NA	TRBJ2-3	CASSFGITTDTQYF	TGTGCCAGCAGCTTTGGGATTACCACAGATACGCAGTATTTT
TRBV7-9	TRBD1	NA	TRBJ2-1	CASRGRQGATNNEQFF	TGTGCCAGCAGGGGGCGACAGGGGGCGACAAACAATGAGCAGTTCTTC
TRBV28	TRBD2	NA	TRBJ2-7	CASSATSGGLYEQYF	TGTGCCAGCAGTGCCACTAGCGGAGGACTCTACGAGCAGTACTTC
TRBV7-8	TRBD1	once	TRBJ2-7	CASSTSGTGGAEQYF	TGTGCCAGCAGCACGTCCGGGACAGGGGGTGCCGAGCAGTACTTC
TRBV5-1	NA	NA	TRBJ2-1	CASSLVPGGEQFF	TGCGCCAGCAGCTTGGTACCCGGTGGTGAGCAGTTCTTC
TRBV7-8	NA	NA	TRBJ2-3	CASSLAIAGPSSTDTQYF	TGTGCCAGCAGCTTAGCAATAGCCGGGCCCTCTAGCACAGATACGCAGTATTTT
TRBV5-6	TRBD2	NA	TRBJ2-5	CASSLGPGTSGIGETQYF	TGTGCCAGCAGCTTGGGCCCTGGGACTAGCGGGATTGGGGAGACCCAGTACTTC
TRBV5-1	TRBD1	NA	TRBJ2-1	CASSARTGRDYNEQFF	TGCGCCAGCAGCGCGAGGACAGGGCGAGACTACAATGAGCAGTTCTTC
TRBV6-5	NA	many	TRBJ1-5	CASSQGNNQPQHF	TGTGCCAGCAGTCAGGGAAACAATCAGCCCCAGCATTTT
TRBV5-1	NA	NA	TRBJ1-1	CASSTGTLDTEAFF	TGCGCCAGCAGCACCGGGACACTGGACACTGAAGCTTTCTTT
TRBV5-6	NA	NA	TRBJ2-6	CASSPLSSVGASGANVLTF	TGTGCCAGCAGCCCCTTAAGCTCGGTGGGGGCGTCTGGGGCCAACGTCCTGACTTTC